The rows below give T cell receptor beta chains drawn from one sample of a study of OX40 agonist ivuxolimab in advanced cancers. Profiled with immunoSEQ multiplex PCR; TCRdb holds only in-frame clones, not every one. The repertoire consists of roughly 70,000 clones, with over 80% occurring once and the leading ten covering 5% to 7%. Material: CD4+ or CD8+ T cells sorted from blood, obtained in a trial of the OX40 agonist ivuxolimab. Every receptor here comes from an adult with an advanced solid tumor such as melanoma, head and neck, liver or kidney cancer. Both conserved end residues are part of each CDR3. The D gene is left open where the match is weak. Clone size appears in some rows only: once, few, many, or a class for an expanded clone.

clone_size	d_call	v_call	j_call	cdr3_nt	cdr3_aa
once	TRBD1	TRBV6-5	TRBJ2-7	TGTGCCAGCAGTTCGACAGGGTCCTACGAGCAGTACTTC	CASSSTGSYEQYF
NA	NA	TRBV27	TRBJ1-5	TGTGCCAGCAGTCTTACAGGGCTTCAGCCCCAGCATTTT	CASSLTGLQPQHF
NA	TRBD2	TRBV7-7	TRBJ2-7	TGTGCTAGCAGTTCCAGAGCGGGAAACGAGCAGTACTTC	CASSSRAGNEQYF
few	TRBD2	TRBV5-4	TRBJ2-5	TGTGCCAGCAGCTTTTTCCCCGGGGGGGTTGAGCGGGAGACCCAGTACTTC	CASSFFPGGVERETQYF
NA	NA	TRBV5-6	TRBJ2-6	TGTGCCAGCAGCTTAGAAGAGTTCTCTGGGGCCAACGTCCTGACTTTC	CASSLEEFSGANVLTF
NA	NA	TRBV28	TRBJ1-1	TGTGCCAGCAGTTTATGGGAGCGCCTCTTGAACACTGAAGCTTTCTTT	CASSLWERLLNTEAFF
NA	TRBD2	TRBV6-6	TRBJ2-7	TGTGCCAGCAGCCTGGGACTAGCGGGTTACGAGCAGTACTTC	CASSLGLAGYEQYF
NA	NA	TRBV13	TRBJ1-4	TGTGCCAGCAGCTTAAGGGAGTTTACCGCTAATGAAAAACTGTTTTTT	CASSLREFTANEKLFF
NA	NA	TRBV7-2	TRBJ1-3	TGTGCCAGCAGCTTAGGTGGGGGGCAAGGAAACACCATATATTTT	CASSLGGGQGNTIYF
NA	TRBD1	TRBV25-1	TRBJ1-1	TGTGCCAGCAGTGAGGGGACAGGGAACACTGAAGCTTTCTTT	CASSEGTGNTEAFF
NA	NA	TRBV4-1	TRBJ2-3	TGCGCCAGCAGCCAAGTTGCGGACTCGGCAGATACGCAGTATTTT	CASSQVADSADTQYF
NA	TRBD2	TRBV11-1	TRBJ2-5	TGTGCCAGCAGCTTTTTAGCGGGGGAGCAAGAGACCCAGTACTTC	CASSFLAGEQETQYF
NA	TRBD1	TRBV19	TRBJ2-7	TGTGCCAGTAGTATAGGTGCCGGACAGGGGATTCCCGAGCAGTACTTC	CASSIGAGQGIPEQYF
NA	NA	TRBV27	TRBJ2-7	TGTGCCAGCAGTCCCCAGGGATGGGGCCACGAGCAGTACTTC	CASSPQGWGHEQYF
NA	NA	TRBV19	TRBJ1-2	TGTGCCAGCACTTTGAGTAACTATGGCTACACCTTC	CASTLSNYGYTF
NA	TRBD1	TRBV27	TRBJ1-3	TGTGCCAGCAGTTTAGGACAGGGTGCCGGAAACACCATATATTTT	CASSLGQGAGNTIYF
once	TRBD1	TRBV11-3	TRBJ2-2	TGTGCCAGCAGCTTACGGACAGGGGTCGGGGAGCTGTTTTTT	CASSLRTGVGELFF
NA	NA	TRBV14	TRBJ2-7	TGTGCCAGCAGCCCCACCACAGTGGGACCAGCGGGCTACGAGCAGTACTTC	CASSPTTVGPAGYEQYF
NA	TRBD1	TRBV19	TRBJ2-7	TGTGCCAGTAGCCCGGGACAGTCCTCCTACGAGCAGTACTTC	CASSPGQSSYEQYF
NA	NA	TRBV27	TRBJ2-7	TGTGCCAGCAGTCCAACCGGGACGGGGAATTTCTACGAGCAGTACTTC	CASSPTGTGNFYEQYF
once	TRBD1	TRBV7-9	TRBJ1-1	TGTGCCAGCAGCTCCCAGGGGGCTGGGAACACTGAAGCTTTCTTT	CASSSQGAGNTEAFF
NA	NA	TRBV7-9	TRBJ2-6	TGTGCCAGCAGCTTAGCGAGGACGGGCTCTGGGGCCAACGTCCTGACTTTC	CASSLARTGSGANVLTF
NA	NA	TRBV11-2	TRBJ2-5	TGTGCCAGCAGCTTAAGGGACGCCACCTGGCCCCAGTACTTC	CASSLRDATWPQYF
NA	NA	TRBV9	TRBJ2-2	TGTGCCAGCAGCGCCCCTGTCACCGGGGAGCTGTTTTTT	CASSAPVTGELFF
NA	TRBD1	TRBV27	TRBJ2-6	TGTGCCAGCAGTTTGGAAAGGACAGGGAACTCTGGGGCCAACGTCCTGACTTTC	CASSLERTGNSGANVLTF
NA	NA	TRBV10-3	TRBJ2-7	TGTGCCATCAGTGAGTCTCCCGATTCCTACGAGCAGTACTTC	CAISESPDSYEQYF
NA	NA	TRBV28	TRBJ2-1	TGTGCCAGCAGTTTTCTAGTAAAGGACCTCCGGAATGAGCAGTTCTTC	CASSFLVKDLRNEQFF
NA	NA	TRBV6-6	TRBJ2-7	TGCGCTACAGGGAGCTACGAGCAGTACTTC	CATGSYEQYF
NA	TRBD1	TRBV27	TRBJ2-7	TGTGCCAGCAGAGCGACAGGGGGCTTACTCTACGAGCAGTACTTC	CASRATGGLLYEQYF
NA	NA	TRBV7-9	TRBJ1-1	TGTGCCAGCAGCTTAGAACCCGGCCAGATGAACACTGAAGCTTTCTTT	CASSLEPGQMNTEAFF
NA	TRBD2	TRBV4-1	TRBJ2-1	TGCGCCAGCAGCCAACTAGCGGGGGGGCCAGCATATGAGCAGTTCTTC	CASSQLAGGPAYEQFF
NA	TRBD2	TRBV6-5	TRBJ2-5	TGTGCCAGCAGTTACTCTAGCGGGAGGGCACAAGAGACCCAGTACTTC	CASSYSSGRAQETQYF
once	NA	TRBV5-4	TRBJ2-1	TGTGCCAGCAGCACCCTCGGATCCGACAATGAGCAGTTCTTC	CASSTLGSDNEQFF
NA	TRBD1	TRBV9	TRBJ1-5	TGTGCCAGCAGCGCCGGGACAGGGAAACAGCCCCAGCATTTT	CASSAGTGKQPQHF
once	NA	TRBV7-9	TRBJ1-1	TGTGCCAGCAGGTCTAGGGAACGCACTGAAGCTTTCTTT	CASRSRERTEAFF
NA	NA	TRBV20-1	TRBJ1-2	TGCAGTGCCAGGTCCGGCTACACCTTC	CSARSGYTF
NA	NA	TRBV13	TRBJ1-3	TGTGCCAGCAGCTTTGGGTCTGGAAACACCATATATTTT	CASSFGSGNTIYF
NA	TRBD1	TRBV11-2	TRBJ1-2	TGTGCCAGCAGCTTAGGTTGGGACAGTCCTGGCAACTATGGCTACACCTTC	CASSLGWDSPGNYGYTF
NA	TRBD1	TRBV14	TRBJ2-7	TGTGCCAGCAGCCTGTTGGACAGGGGCTACGAGCAGTACTTC	CASSLLDRGYEQYF
once	NA	TRBV5-6	TRBJ2-3	TGTGCCAGCAGCAGGGACGCCACAGATACGCAGTATTTT	CASSRDATDTQYF
NA	NA	TRBV14	TRBJ2-3	TGTGCCAGCAGCCTTACAGGTTTGGGAACGCAGTATTTT	CASSLTGLGTQYF
once	NA	TRBV6-6	TRBJ2-1	TGTGCCAGCAGTGATCGACTAGGGGGAGTCGATGAGCAGTTCTTC	CASSDRLGGVDEQFF
NA	TRBD1	TRBV4-3	TRBJ1-5	TGCGCCAGCAGCCAAGGGACAGGGTCTAATCAGCCCCAGCATTTT	CASSQGTGSNQPQHF
NA	NA	TRBV5-8	TRBJ1-1	TGTGCCAGCAGCTCTTACCAGACAGCTATGAACACTGAAGCTTTCTTT	CASSSYQTAMNTEAFF
NA	TRBD1	TRBV27	TRBJ2-7	TGTGCCAGCAGTTTTCAGACAGGGACCTACGAGCAGTACTTC	CASSFQTGTYEQYF
NA	NA	TRBV7-9	TRBJ2-1	TGTGCCAGCAATGAGCAGTTCTTC	CASNEQFF
NA	NA	TRBV7-2	TRBJ1-5	TGTGCCAGCAGCTTAGGAGCAGGGCCCAATCAGCCCCAGCATTTT	CASSLGAGPNQPQHF
NA	NA	TRBV7-8	TRBJ2-7	TGTGCCAGCAGCTTAGAGCCGGGGAAGACCTACGAGCAGTACTTC	CASSLEPGKTYEQYF